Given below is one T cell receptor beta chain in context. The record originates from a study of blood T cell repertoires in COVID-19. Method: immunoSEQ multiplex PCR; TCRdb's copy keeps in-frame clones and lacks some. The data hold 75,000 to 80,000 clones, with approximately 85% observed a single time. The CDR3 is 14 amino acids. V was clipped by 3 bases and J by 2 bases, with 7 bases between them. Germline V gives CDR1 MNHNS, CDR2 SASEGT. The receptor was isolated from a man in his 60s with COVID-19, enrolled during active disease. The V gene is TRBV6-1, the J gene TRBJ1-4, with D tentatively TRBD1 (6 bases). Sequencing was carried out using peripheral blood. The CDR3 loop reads CASSDGQTNEKLFF. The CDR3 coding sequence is TGTGCCAGCAGTGACGGACAGACTAATGAAAAACTGTTTTTT.